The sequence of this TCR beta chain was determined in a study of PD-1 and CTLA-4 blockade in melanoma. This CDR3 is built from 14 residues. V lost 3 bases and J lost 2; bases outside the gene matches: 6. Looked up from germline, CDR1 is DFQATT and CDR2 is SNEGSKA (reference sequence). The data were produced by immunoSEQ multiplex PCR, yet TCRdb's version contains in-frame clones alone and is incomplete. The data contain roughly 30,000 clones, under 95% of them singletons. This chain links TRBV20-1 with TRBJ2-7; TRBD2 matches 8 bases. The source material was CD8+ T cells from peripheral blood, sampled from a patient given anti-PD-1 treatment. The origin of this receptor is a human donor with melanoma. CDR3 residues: CSASRRLATYEQYF. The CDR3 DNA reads TGCAGTGCTAGTCGTCGACTAGCGACCTACGAGCAGTACTTC.